This TCR beta chain came from a study of high-grade serous ovarian cancer treatment subgroups. Study context: Mean per sample: around 14,000 reads, 6,500 to 9,000 unique TCR beta rearrangements. Study outcomes and limitations: Only CDR3 was analyzed; CDR1 and CDR2 were not. Spatial context was lost because tumors were sequenced in bulk. Tumors within one patient showed repertoire similarity of about 0.095 to 0.79.

For this clone: No antigen is known for it.

The tumor samples were collected prior to definitive surgery or chemotherapy. Germline CDR1 reads LNHNV; CDR2 reads YYDKDF (reference sequence). With 7 bases removed from V and 9 bases from J, the gap between germline ends came to 19 bases. The CDR3 covers 15 residues. Only in-frame clones appear in the TCRdb table, and some are missing; sequencing was by immunoSEQ multiplex PCR. The profile covers some 2,400 clones, with around 79% appearing a single time and around 10% taken by the ten largest. The TCR originated in a human donor with high-grade serous ovarian cancer. Material for sequencing was tumor tissue. The chain has TRBV15 and TRBJ1-6; D is possibly TRBD1 (5 bases). CDR3 nucleotide sequence: TGTGCCACCATCCTAGGGCGGGACCCTGGTTCACCCCTCCACTTT. Amino acid sequence: CATILGRDPGSPLHF.